This TCR beta chain is drawn from a study of blood T cells in healthy people across ages. Across the whole study: About one barcoded beta molecule per two T cells came from capture by template switching.

The germline gives CDR1 MGHRA, CDR2 YSYEKL. The V end was cut by 4 bases, the J end by 0 bases, with 22 bases between. The CDR3 extends over 19 amino acids. Alongside a J-beta primer mix, a sample-barcoded 5' primer served in a second PCR lasting roughly 7 to 11 cycles. TCRdb analysed the 5' RACE reads with MiXCR anew, one entry per CDR3 protein. The profile shows some 800,000 distinct CDR3 sequences, 40% to 50% of them singletons. Sequenced material: blood. This sequence was found in a man aged 55 to 69 in good health. The rearrangement uses TRBV4-1 and TRBJ2-4; perhaps D is TRBD1 or TRBD2 (5 bases each). CDR3 residues: CASSRRPDTERLAKNIQYF. The CDR3 DNA reads as TGCGCCAGCAGCCGGAGGCCGGACACTGAAAGACTAGCCAAAAACATTCAGTACTTC.